The entry below describes one T cell receptor beta chain. The record originates from a study of shared T cell receptors in the human thymus. Repertoires were generated with immunoSEQ multiplex PCR, while TCRdb's copy carries only in-frame clones and drops some. The table shows 500,000 to 550,000 clones, with around 78% occurring only once. After removal of 0 bases from V and 7 bases from J, the junction contained 17 bases not matched to a gene. Germline CDR1 and CDR2: LGHNA and YSLEER. The CDR3 has 19 residues. These same data were also listed under a study on human thymus T cells.

The receptor comes from a boy under three years old with a congenital heart defect. The chain combines TRBV4-3 with TRBJ2-5; 10 bases map to TRBD2. Sequencing was done on a sample of thymocytes. The CDR3 spells CASSQDLASGGPGGWTQYF. The CDR3 nucleotides read TGCGCCAGCAGCCAAGATTTGGCTAGCGGGGGCCCTGGGGGTTGGACCCAGTACTTC.